This T cell receptor beta chain was identified in a study of patients and donors after allogeneic stem cell transplantation. Trimming removed 8 bases from V and 8 bases from J, with 15 bases in between. The CDR3 has 13 residues. Per germline, CDR1 SEHNR and CDR2 FQNEAQ (reference sequence). TCRdb re-analysed the RT-PCR reads in MiXCR, keeping a single row per CDR3 protein. The sample holds about 110,000 distinct CDR3 sequences, about a third seen once. The sequence was obtained from a human donor who was either an allogeneic HSCT recipient or a stem cell or donor lymphocyte infusion donor (not recorded which). It is not recorded whose cells these are; they may come from a transplant donor. The chain recombines TRBV7-9 with TRBJ1-4; a possible D gene is TRBD1 (5 bases). The sample taken for sequencing was blood, either unsorted or a sorted T cell fraction (not recorded which). CDR3 in amino acids: CASGGGVDEKLFF. The CDR3 nucleotides read TGTGCCAGCGGGGGAGGGGTCGACGAAAAACTGTTTTTT.